This TCR beta chain was sequenced in a study of blood T cell repertoires in COVID-19. V was clipped by 2 bases and J by 1 base; unmatched bases: 14. The CDR3 consists of 18 residues. Germline CDR1 and CDR2: PRHDT and FYEKMQ (reference sequence). In the original analysis: Reference gene primer amplification in the assay estimated nucleated cell counts. The method was immunoSEQ multiplex PCR; TCRdb's version includes in-frame clones alone and lacks a portion of them. V and J calls and clone size are given by that table; D and trimming were obtained from the DNA. The sample shows about 240,000 clones, 80% to 95% of them seen only once. Seattle researchers signed up patients amid active infection and tracked them longitudinally.

The receptor was isolated from a young man with COVID-19, enrolled during active disease. Sequences were obtained from peripheral blood. The rearrangement joins TRBV13 to TRBJ2-7; TRBD1 agrees at 7 bases. CDR3 nucleotides: TGTGCCAGCAGCTTAAGGGGCCTCCGGACAGGATCGTCCTACGAGCAGTACTTC. Translation gives CASSLRGLRTGSSYEQYF.